Listed here are 29 T cell receptor beta chains from one sample, sequenced in a study of blood T cell repertoires in COVID-19. Here immunoSEQ multiplex PCR was the method, and the copy in TCRdb shows in-frame clones only, minus some. Among 70,000 to 85,000 clones, roughly four fifths were seen once, and the ten largest hold about 10%. The sequenced sample was peripheral blood. Receptors originate from a man aged 60 to 75 with acute or convalescent COVID-19.

This chain uses TRBV7-9 with TRBJ2-7; 12 nucleotides match TRBD1. The J segment lost 8 bases and the V segment lost 8 bases, leaving 22 bases of the junction unmatched. Germline V gives CDR1 SEHNR, CDR2 FQNEAQ (reference sequence). CDR3 size: 18 residues. The CDR3 region is CASPGLPGQGAGGLKQYF. CDR3 in DNA: TGTGCCAGCCCTGGACTTCCGGGACAGGGGGCCGGAGGGCTGAAGCAGTACTTC.

This rearrangement joins TRBV5-6 to TRBJ2-2; maybe TRBD1 (6 bases). This CDR3 is built from 16 residues. Per the germline V gene, CDR1 is SGHDT and CDR2 is YYEEEE. V dropped 4 bases and J dropped 5 bases, with 18 bases sitting between them. In DNA form, the CDR3 reads TGTGCCAGCAGCCCCTTAGCCGGGACATATACCGGGGAGCTGTTTTTT. Protein product: CASSPLAGTYTGELFF.

This chain links TRBV5-5 with TRBJ1-1, with TRBD1 matching over 9 bases. The CDR3 has 14 residues. With 7 bases clipped from V and 0 bases from J, the junction kept 4 bases outside the gene matches. Germline CDR1 reads SGHKS; CDR2 reads YYEKEE (reference sequence). CDR3 coding DNA: TGTGCCAGCGGGACAGGGCGTATGAACACTGAAGCTTTCTTT. Amino acids: CASGTGRMNTEAFF.

The chain is built from TRBV6-5 and TRBJ1-3; 8 bases map to TRBD1. This CDR3 is 15 amino acids long. CDR1 and CDR2 (germline): MNHEY, SVGAGI. V trimming: 2 bases; J trimming: 4 bases; junction bases outside the gene matches: 4. The CDR3 region is CASSYLQGDGNTIYF. In nucleotides, the CDR3 is TGTGCCAGCAGTTACCTACAGGGGGACGGAAACACCATATATTTT.

The V gene is TRBV5-1, the J gene TRBJ2-5, with 10 bases lining up with TRBD2. The CDR3 is 19 amino acids. Germline-derived CDR1 and CDR2 are SGHRS and YFSETQ. J lost 1 base, V lost 0 bases, and 12 bases had no gene match. In DNA form, the CDR3 reads TGCGCCAGCAGCTTGGGGTCAGGAAGAGCTAGCGGGGGCCAAGAGACCCAGTACTTC. Its translation is CASSLGSGRASGGQETQYF.

The V and J genes are TRBV6-5 and TRBJ2-7; maybe TRBD2 (7 bases). Germline loops: CDR1 MNHEY, CDR2 SVGAGI. The germline V and J ends were trimmed by 2 bases and 0 bases, with 11 bases remaining between them. The CDR3 sequence is 15 residues long. The CDR3 bases are TGTGCCAGCAGTTACGGCGGGGGCGGCTCCTACGAGCAGTACTTC. Its translation: CASSYGGGGSYEQYF.

The V gene is TRBV7-9, the J gene TRBJ2-5, with D possibly TRBD1 on 6 matching bases. This CDR3 spans 14 amino acids. The ends were cut back, 5 bases at V and 1 base at J, with 11 bases in the middle. The germline CDR1 and CDR2 sequences are SEHNR and FQNEAQ (reference sequence). The CDR3 sequence: CASSIWTAQETQYF. CDR3 DNA sequence: TGTGCCAGCAGCATCTGGACAGCCCAAGAGACCCAGTACTTC.

The chain uses TRBV19 and TRBJ1-5, with 7 bases matching TRBD1. CDR1 and CDR2 from the germline V gene are LNHDA and SQIVND (reference sequence). The CDR3 has 14 residues. J was trimmed by 6 bases and V by 10 bases; bases with no gene match: 12. Here the CDR3 reads CATQDREPGQPQHF. DNA of the CDR3: TGTGCCACCCAAGACAGGGAGCCAGGTCAGCCCCAGCATTTT.

The V and J genes are TRBV19 and TRBJ2-3; tentative D call: TRBD2 (6 bases). The germline gives CDR1 LNHDA, CDR2 SQIVND (reference sequence). CDR3 size: 14 residues. With 0 bases removed from V and 5 bases from J, the gap between germline ends came to 9 bases. CDR3 sequence reads: CASSIDPGVDTQYF. CDR3 nucleotide sequence: TGTGCCAGTAGTATAGATCCGGGGGTAGATACGCAGTATTTT.

The V gene is TRBV19, the J gene TRBJ1-2, with D maybe TRBD1 (6 bases). CDR3 length: 16 residues. The germline V gene has CDR1 LNHDA and CDR2 SQIVND (reference sequence). V was trimmed by 6 bases and J by 4 bases, leaving 21 bases between them. Here the CDR3 reads CASSPGPGGHPYGYTF. CDR3 DNA: TGTGCCAGTAGCCCCGGCCCGGGGGGACATCCCTATGGCTACACCTTC.

The J gene is TRBJ1-4, the V gene TRBV18; 12 bases fit TRBD1. Germline V gene lookup returns CDR1 KGHSH and CDR2 LQKENI. Unmatched junction bases numbered 3, after V lost 3 bases and J lost 7 bases. The CDR3 totals 15 residues. CDR3 in amino acids: CASSPGTGGVEKLFF. The DNA of the CDR3 is TGTGCCAGCTCACCGGGGACAGGGGGCGTTGAAAAACTGTTTTTT.

The gene calls are TRBV11-2 and TRBJ1-2; 8 bases are a match to TRBD1. The trim removed 5 bases at V and 6 bases at J, leaving 11 bases unmatched. Germline loops: CDR1 SGHAT, CDR2 FQNNGV. CDR3 length: 15 amino acids. The CDR3 DNA sequence: TGTGCCAGCAGCGCCCAGGGGGCCAACCCGGATGGCTACACCTTC. Translating it yields CASSAQGANPDGYTF.

The J gene is TRBJ2-5, the V gene TRBV27; 12 bases fit TRBD2. From germline, CDR1 is MNHEY and CDR2 SMNVEV (reference sequence). J lost 4 bases, V lost 10 bases, and 10 bases had no gene match. The CDR3 totals 15 residues. The CDR3 DNA sequence: TGTGCCACCCGGGCTAGCGGGGGGGCAGGAGAGACCCAGTACTTC. Its translation: CATRASGGAGETQYF.

This clone was counted between two and nine times. The CDR3 DNA reads as TGTGCCAGCAGCTGGCAGGGCATCAATGAGCAGTTCTTC. Translated, it gives CASSWQGINEQFF. This chain uses TRBV5-8 with TRBJ2-1; maybe TRBD1 (5 bases). CDR3 length equals 13 residues. V lost 3 bases and J lost 6, with 10 bases in between. Germline V CDR1 and CDR2: SGHTS, YDEGEE.

The chain joins TRBV6-5 to TRBJ1-5; D is undetermined. V lost 5 bases to trimming and J lost 10 bases, with 18 bases between them. Per germline, CDR1 MNHEY and CDR2 SVGAGI. The CDR3 covers 14 residues. This CDR3 reads CASSPRGPSDPQHF. The CDR3 nucleotides are TGTGCCAGCAGTCCACGGGGTCCATCCGACCCCCAGCATTTT.

The J gene is TRBJ2-3, the V gene TRBV2; the match to TRBD2 covers 7 bases. The CDR3 contains 15 residues. V lost 0 bases and J lost 4; bases outside the gene matches: 4. Germline CDR1 reads SNHLY; CDR2 reads FYNNEI. CDR3 bases: TGTGCCAGCAGTGAAGCGGGAGGGCCGCCAGATACGCAGTATTTT. This encodes CASSEAGGPPDTQYF.

This sequence joins TRBV7-2 and TRBJ1-4; the D gene is possibly TRBD1 (6 bases). The germline V gene encodes CDR1 SGHTA and CDR2 FQGNSA. Trimming left V 4 bases short and J 2 bases short, with 8 bases between. CDR3 length: 14 residues. The CDR3 nucleotides are TGTGCCAGCAGCTACAGGGAGACTAATGAAAAACTGTTTTTT. Translated: CASSYRETNEKLFF.

The rearrangement joins TRBV5-1 to TRBJ1-5; TRBD1 matches at 7 bases. The CDR3 sequence is 12 residues long. With V trimmed by 9 bases and J by 6 bases, 6 bases remained unmatched. Germline V gives CDR1 SGHRS, CDR2 YFSETQ. The CDR3 DNA follows: TGCGCCAACCTCAACAGGGGTCAGCCCCAGCATTTT. It specifies CANLNRGQPQHF.

This clone was seen just once. The chain recombines TRBV18 with TRBJ1-3; 8 bases align to TRBD1. The V segment lost 6 bases and the J segment 4 bases; nucleotides outside the gene matches: 5. Germline V lookup: CDR1 KGHSH, CDR2 LQKENI. The CDR3 sequence is 14 residues long. The CDR3 DNA reads as TGTGCCAGCTCTGGACAGGGTATCGGAAACACCATATATTTT. Its protein is CASSGQGIGNTIYF.

The V call is TRBV18, the J call TRBJ1-4; 9 nucleotides align to TRBD1. J gave up 7 bases and V 2 bases, and 8 bases lay outside the gene matches. The germline V gene has CDR1 KGHSH and CDR2 LQKENI. The CDR3 is made up of 16 amino acids. The CDR3 coding sequence is TGTGCCAGCTCACCAACTTCCGGGACAGGGTTTGAAAAACTGTTTTTT. It yields the protein CASSPTSGTGFEKLFF.

The chain links TRBV5-8 to TRBJ1-5, with TRBD1 matching over 8 bases. The CDR3 has 15 amino acids. Germline CDR1 reads SGHTS; CDR2 reads YDEGEE. Trimming removed 5 bases from V and 4 bases from J; junction bases left unmatched: 8. CDR3 DNA sequence: TGTGCCAGCAGTCCGATTGACAGGGGAAATCAGCCCCAGCATTTT. Translation gives CASSPIDRGNQPQHF.

This chain joins TRBV27 and TRBJ2-5; TRBD1 matches 9 bases. Germline loops: CDR1 MNHEY, CDR2 SMNVEV (reference sequence). With 5 bases clipped from V and 4 bases from J, the junction kept 5 bases outside the gene matches. The CDR3 extends over 14 amino acids. The CDR3 spells CASSRTGQGETQYF. The CDR3 DNA sequence: TGTGCCAGCAGTAGAACGGGACAGGGAGAGACCCAGTACTTC.

This clone has a handful of counts. The chain joins TRBV5-4 to TRBJ2-3; 8 positions match TRBD1. The CDR3 is made up of 16 amino acids. The V segment lost 3 bases and the J segment 2 bases; nucleotides outside the gene matches: 8. Germline V lookup: CDR1 SGHNT, CDR2 YYREEE (reference sequence). The CDR3 spells CASSSKTGEDTDTQYF. In DNA, the CDR3 is TGTGCCAGCAGCTCAAAGACAGGGGAGGACACAGATACGCAGTATTTT.

The rearrangement links TRBV28 to TRBJ1-4; D perhaps matches TRBD1 (6 bases). Trimming took 7 bases from V and 5 from J, leaving 17 bases between them. Germline CDR1 and CDR2: MDHEN and SYDVKM. This CDR3 has 15 residues. CDR3 DNA sequence: TGTGCCAGCACCGGATCCGGGACAAAAAATGAAAAACTGTTTTTT. Translating gives CASTGSGTKNEKLFF. Together with reference TRBV28 and TRBJ1-4, the CDR3 gives the full variable domain: DVKVTQSSRYLVKRTGEKVFLECVQDMDHENMFWYRQDPGLGLRLIYFSYDVKMKEKGDIPEGYSVSREKKERFSLILESASTNQTSMYLCASTGSGTKNEKLFFGSGTQLSVL.

The chain joins TRBV6-5 to TRBJ1-2; D remains ambiguous. Deletions cut 0 bases from V and 8 bases from J, with 16 bases between. The CDR3 is made up of 15 amino acids. The germline CDR1 and CDR2 sequences are MNHEY and SVGAGI. CDR3: CASSYSFSGNTGYTF. CDR3 coding DNA: TGTGCCAGCAGTTACTCGTTTTCGGGTAACACGGGCTACACCTTC.

CDR3 in DNA: TGTGCCAGCAGTGTGGACAGGGGGAATCAGCCCCAGCATTTT. It translates to CASSVDRGNQPQHF. The chain links TRBV2 to TRBJ1-5, with TRBD1 matching over 10 bases. V lost 4 bases and J lost 4; bases outside the gene matches: 1. The CDR3 spans 14 residues. In germline, CDR1 is SNHLY, CDR2 FYNNEI.

The chain is built from TRBV28 and TRBJ1-5, with 7 bases matching TRBD1. V trimming: 6 bases; J trimming: 7 bases; junction bases outside the gene matches: 9. CDR1 is MDHEN, CDR2 SYDVKM, per germline. The length of the CDR3 is 14 residues. CDR3 DNA: TGTGCCAGCAGAAATGACAGGGCTGGGCAGCCCCAGCATTTT. It specifies CASRNDRAGQPQHF.

This clone was detected a few times. DNA of the CDR3: TGTGCCAGTTCCAGGGACAGGATCACCGGGGAGCTGTTTTTT. This translates into CASSRDRITGELFF. The chain joins TRBV19 to TRBJ2-2; the match to TRBD1 covers 8 bases. Germline-derived CDR1 and CDR2 are LNHDA and SQIVND (reference sequence). This CDR3 contains 14 residues. V dropped 8 bases and J dropped 4; count of bases not matched to a gene: 6.

V usage is TRBV28 and J usage is TRBJ2-5; TRBD2 might be the D (6 bases). CDR3 length equals 14 residues. Deletions cut 7 bases from V and 4 bases from J, with 16 bases between. Germline V gene sequence: CDR1 MDHEN, CDR2 SYDVKM. The CDR3 sequence: CASNPSVGGETQYF. CDR3 nucleotides: TGTGCCAGCAATCCGAGTGTGGGGGGAGAGACCCAGTACTTC.